This T cell receptor beta chain comes out of a study of ipilimumab plus nivolumab after autologous stem cell transplantation. Across the whole study: Patients received a median of roughly five ipilimumab and roughly eight nivolumab doses. Myeloma cases were transplant-naive high-risk or relapsed within 3 years post first autologous transplant.

The assay was immunoSEQ multiplex PCR, and TCRdb's table has in-frame clones only and misses some. The table shows some 46,000 clones, with approximately 90% occurring only once. The CDR3 spans 11 residues. V lost 7 bases, J lost 7 bases, and 7 bases lay in between. Germline V gene lookup returns CDR1 MNHNS and CDR2 SASEGT. The sample in question was PBMCs, obtained in a trial of ipilimumab plus nivolumab as post-transplant consolidation. This receptor was identified in a male donor with multiple myeloma. The chain uses TRBV6-1 and TRBJ2-2; D uncertain. CDR3 region: CASMGFGELFF. In DNA, the CDR3 is TGTGCCAGCATGGGGTTCGGGGAGCTGTTTTTT.